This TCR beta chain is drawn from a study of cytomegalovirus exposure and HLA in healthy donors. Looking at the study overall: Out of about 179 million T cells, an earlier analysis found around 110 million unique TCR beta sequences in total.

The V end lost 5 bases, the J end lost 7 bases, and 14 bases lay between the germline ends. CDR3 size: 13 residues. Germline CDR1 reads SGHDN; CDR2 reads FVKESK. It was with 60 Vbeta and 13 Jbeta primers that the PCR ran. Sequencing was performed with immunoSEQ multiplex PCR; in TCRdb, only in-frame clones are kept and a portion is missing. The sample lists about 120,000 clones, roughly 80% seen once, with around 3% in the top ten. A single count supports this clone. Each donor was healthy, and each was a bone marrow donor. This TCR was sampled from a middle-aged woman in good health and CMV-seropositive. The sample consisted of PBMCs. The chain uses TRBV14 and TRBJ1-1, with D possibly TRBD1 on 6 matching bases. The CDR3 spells CASSLRGGIEAFF. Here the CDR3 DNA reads TGTGCCAGCAGCTTGAGGGGGGGGATTGAAGCTTTCTTT.